The subject of this entry is one T cell receptor beta chain. Participants reported their clinical history, and cohort assignment relied on those reports. This entry is derived from a study of blood T cell repertoires in COVID-19. Study background: Researchers got acute and convalescent COVID-19 samples from the United States, Italy and Spain. In each case, the material was cDNA or gDNA derived from T cells, B-cell-depleted T cells, or PBMCs.

Germline values: CDR1 SGHAT, CDR2 FQNNGV. Trimming left V 5 bases short and J 0 bases short, with 4 bases between. This CDR3 comprises 13 residues. Original analysis: Amplification of reference gene primers provided the estimated nucleated cell counts. Repertoires were generated with immunoSEQ multiplex PCR, while TCRdb's copy carries only in-frame clones and drops some. Clone size and V and J calls were adopted from that table, with D and trimming inferred from the DNA. The data contain 230,000 or so clones, roughly 88% of them singletons. The sequence derives from a woman between 35 and 50 years old with acute COVID-19. Sequenced: PBMCs or T cells enriched from blood (not recorded which). This chain links TRBV11-2 with TRBJ1-4; no clear D gene. CDR3 DNA: TGTGCCAGCAGCGTCGCAACTAATGAAAAACTGTTTTTT. It yields the protein CASSVATNEKLFF.